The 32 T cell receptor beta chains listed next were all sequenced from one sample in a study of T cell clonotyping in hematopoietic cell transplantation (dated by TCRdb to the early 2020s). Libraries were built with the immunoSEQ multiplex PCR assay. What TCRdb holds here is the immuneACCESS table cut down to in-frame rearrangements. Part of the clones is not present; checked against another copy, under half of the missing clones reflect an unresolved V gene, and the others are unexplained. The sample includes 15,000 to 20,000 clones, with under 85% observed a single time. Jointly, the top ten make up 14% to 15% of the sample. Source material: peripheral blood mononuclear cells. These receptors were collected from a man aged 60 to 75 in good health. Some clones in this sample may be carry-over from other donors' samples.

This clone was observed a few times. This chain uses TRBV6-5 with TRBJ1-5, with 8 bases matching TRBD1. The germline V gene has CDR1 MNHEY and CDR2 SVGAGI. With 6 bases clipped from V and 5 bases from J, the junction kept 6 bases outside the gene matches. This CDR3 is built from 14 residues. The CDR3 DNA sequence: TGTGCCAGCAGCGAGACAGGGGATCATCAGCCCCAGCATTTT. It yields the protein CASSETGDHQPQHF.

This CDR3 reads CAWSESAYEEQFF. CDR3 nucleotides: TGTGCCTGGAGTGAGTCAGCGTATGAGGAGCAGTTCTTC. This sequence joins TRBV30 and TRBJ2-1; no clear D. V shed 1 base and J shed 10 bases, with 14 bases lying between them. Germline assignment: CDR1 GTSNPN and CDR2 SVGIG (reference sequence). The CDR3 consists of 13 residues. Complete variable domain (other parts from reference TRBV30 and TRBJ2-1): SQTIHQWPATLVQPVGSPLSLECTVEGTSNPNLYWYRQAAGRGLQLLFYSVGIGQISSEVPQNLSASRPQDRQFILSSKKLLLSDSGFYLCAWSESAYEEQFFGPGTRLTVL.

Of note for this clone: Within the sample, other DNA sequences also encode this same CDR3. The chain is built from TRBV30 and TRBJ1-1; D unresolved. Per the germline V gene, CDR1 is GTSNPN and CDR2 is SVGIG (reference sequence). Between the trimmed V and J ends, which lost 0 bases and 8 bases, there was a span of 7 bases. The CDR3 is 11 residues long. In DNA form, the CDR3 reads TGTGCCTGGAGTGTACTGGCAGAAGCTTTCTTT. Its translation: CAWSVLAEAFF. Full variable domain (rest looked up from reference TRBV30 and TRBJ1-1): SQTIHQWPATLVQPVGSPLSLECTVEGTSNPNLYWYRQAAGRGLQLLFYSVGIGQISSEVPQNLSASRPQDRQFILSSKKLLLSDSGFYLCAWSVLAEAFFGQGTRLTVV.

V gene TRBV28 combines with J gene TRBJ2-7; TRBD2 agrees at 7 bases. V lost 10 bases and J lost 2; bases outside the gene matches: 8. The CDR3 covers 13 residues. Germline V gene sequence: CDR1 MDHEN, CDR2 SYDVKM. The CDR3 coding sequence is TGTGCCATTCTTAGCGGGCAAACCTACGAGCAGTACTTC. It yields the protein CAILSGQTYEQYF.

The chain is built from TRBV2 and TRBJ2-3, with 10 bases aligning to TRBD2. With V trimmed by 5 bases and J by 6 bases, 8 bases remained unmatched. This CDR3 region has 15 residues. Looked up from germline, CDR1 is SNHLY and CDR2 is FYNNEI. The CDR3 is CASSISGGPGDTQYF. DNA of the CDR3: TGTGCCAGCAGTATTAGCGGGGGGCCTGGGGATACGCAGTATTTT. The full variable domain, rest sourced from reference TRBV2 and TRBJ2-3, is EPEVTQTPSHQVTQMGQEVILRCVPISNHLYFYWYRQILGQKVEFLVSFYNNEISEKSEIFDDQFSVERPDGSNFTLKIRSTKLEDSAMYFCASSISGGPGDTQYFGPGTRLTVL.

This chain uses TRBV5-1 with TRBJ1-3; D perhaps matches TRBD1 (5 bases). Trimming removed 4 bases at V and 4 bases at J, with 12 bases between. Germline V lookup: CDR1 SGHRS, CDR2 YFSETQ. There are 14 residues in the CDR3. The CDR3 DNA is TGCGCCAGCAGCCCTCGGGGCCTGGGAAACACCATATATTTT. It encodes CASSPRGLGNTIYF.

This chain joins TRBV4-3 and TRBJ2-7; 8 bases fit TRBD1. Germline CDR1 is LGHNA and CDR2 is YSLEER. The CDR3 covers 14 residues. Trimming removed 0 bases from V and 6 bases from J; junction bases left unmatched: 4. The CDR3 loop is CASSQEFGQGEQYF. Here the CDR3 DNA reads TGCGCCAGCAGCCAAGAGTTCGGACAGGGCGAGCAGTACTTC.

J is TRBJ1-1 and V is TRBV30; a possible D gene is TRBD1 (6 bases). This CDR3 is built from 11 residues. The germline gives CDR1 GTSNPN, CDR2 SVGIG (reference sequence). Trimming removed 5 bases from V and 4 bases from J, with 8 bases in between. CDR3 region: CAWAGVTEAFF. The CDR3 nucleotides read TGTGCCTGGGCAGGGGTCACTGAAGCTTTCTTT.

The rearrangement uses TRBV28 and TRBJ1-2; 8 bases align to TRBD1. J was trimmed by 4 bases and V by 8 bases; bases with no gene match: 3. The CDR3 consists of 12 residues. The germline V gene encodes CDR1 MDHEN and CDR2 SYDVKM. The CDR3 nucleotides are TGTGCCAGCGGACAGGGAGGCTATGGCTACACCTTC. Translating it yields CASGQGGYGYTF.

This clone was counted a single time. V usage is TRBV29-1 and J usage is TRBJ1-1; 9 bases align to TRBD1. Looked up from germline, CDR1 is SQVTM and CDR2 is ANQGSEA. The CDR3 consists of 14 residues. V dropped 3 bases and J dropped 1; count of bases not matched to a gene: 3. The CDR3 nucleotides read TGCAGCGTTGATAGGGGACAGGGGAACACTGAAGCTTTCTTT. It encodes CSVDRGQGNTEAFF.

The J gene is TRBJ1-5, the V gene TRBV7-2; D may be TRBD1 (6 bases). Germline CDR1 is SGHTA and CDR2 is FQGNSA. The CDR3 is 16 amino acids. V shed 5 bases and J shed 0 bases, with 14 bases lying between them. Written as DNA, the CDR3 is TGTGCCAGCAGCCCAACACAGGGATATAGCAATCAGCCCCAGCATTTT. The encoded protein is CASSPTQGYSNQPQHF.

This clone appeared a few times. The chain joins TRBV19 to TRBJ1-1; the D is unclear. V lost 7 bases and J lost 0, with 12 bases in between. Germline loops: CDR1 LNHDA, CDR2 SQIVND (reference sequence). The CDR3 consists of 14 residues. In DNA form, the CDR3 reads TGTGCCAGTAACGACGACATCATGAACACTGAAGCTTTCTTT. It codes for CASNDDIMNTEAFF.

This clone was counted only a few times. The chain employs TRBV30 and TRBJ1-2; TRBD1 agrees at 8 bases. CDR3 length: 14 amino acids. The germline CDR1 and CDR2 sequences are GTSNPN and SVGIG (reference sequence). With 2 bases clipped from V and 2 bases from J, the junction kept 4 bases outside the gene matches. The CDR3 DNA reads TGTGCCTGGAGTCCACGGACAGGGAACTATGGCTACACCTTC. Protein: CAWSPRTGNYGYTF.

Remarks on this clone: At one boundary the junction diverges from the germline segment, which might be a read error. The CDR3 DNA reads as TGCAGCGTTACAGGGCACTCCTACAATGAGCAGCTCTTC. Translated: CSVTGHSYNEQLF. The V and J genes are TRBV29-1 and TRBJ2-1; weak D call: TRBD1 (6 bases). Germline V gene lookup returns CDR1 SQVTM and CDR2 ANQGSEA. This CDR3 spans 13 amino acids.

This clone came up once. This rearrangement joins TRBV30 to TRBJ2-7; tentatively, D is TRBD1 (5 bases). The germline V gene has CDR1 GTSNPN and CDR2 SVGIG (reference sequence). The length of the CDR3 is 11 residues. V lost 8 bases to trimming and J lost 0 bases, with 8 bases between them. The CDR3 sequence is CAADNSYEQYF. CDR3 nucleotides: TGTGCCGCGGACAACTCCTACGAGCAGTACTTC.

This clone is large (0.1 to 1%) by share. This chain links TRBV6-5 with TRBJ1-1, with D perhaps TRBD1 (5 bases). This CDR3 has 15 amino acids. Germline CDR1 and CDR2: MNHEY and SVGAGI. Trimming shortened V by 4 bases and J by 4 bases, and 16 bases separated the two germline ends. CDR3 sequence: CASSLGAFGGTEAFF. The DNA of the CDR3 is TGTGCCAGCAGTTTGGGCGCCTTCGGGGGCACTGAAGCTTTCTTT.

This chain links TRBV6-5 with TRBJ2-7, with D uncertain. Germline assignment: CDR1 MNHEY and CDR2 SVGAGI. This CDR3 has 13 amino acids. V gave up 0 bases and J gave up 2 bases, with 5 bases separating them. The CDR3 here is CASSYSAPYEQYF. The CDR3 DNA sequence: TGTGCCAGCAGTTACTCTGCTCCCTACGAGCAGTACTTC.

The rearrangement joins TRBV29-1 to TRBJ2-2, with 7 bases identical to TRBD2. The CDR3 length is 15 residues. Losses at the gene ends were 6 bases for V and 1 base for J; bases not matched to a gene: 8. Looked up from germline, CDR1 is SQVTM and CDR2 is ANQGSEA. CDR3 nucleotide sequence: TGCAGCGTAGTACTAGCGAAAAAGAACACCGGGGAGCTGTTTTTT. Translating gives CSVVLAKKNTGELFF.

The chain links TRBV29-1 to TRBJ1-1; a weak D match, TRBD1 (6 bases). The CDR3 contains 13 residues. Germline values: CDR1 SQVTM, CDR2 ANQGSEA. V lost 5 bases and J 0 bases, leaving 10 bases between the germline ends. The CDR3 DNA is TGCAGCGTTTCCGACAGGTTGAACACTGAAGCTTTCTTT. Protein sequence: CSVSDRLNTEAFF. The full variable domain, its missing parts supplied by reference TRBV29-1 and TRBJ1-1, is SAVISQKPSRDICQRGTSLTIQCQVDSQVTMMFWYRQQPGQSLTLIATANQGSEATYESGFVIDKFPISRPNLTFSTLTVSNMSPEDSSIYLCSVSDRLNTEAFFGQGTRLTVV.

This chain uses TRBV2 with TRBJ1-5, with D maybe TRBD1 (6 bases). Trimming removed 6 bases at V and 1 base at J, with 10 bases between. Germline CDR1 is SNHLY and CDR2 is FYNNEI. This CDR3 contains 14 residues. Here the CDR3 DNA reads TGTGCCAGCAGCGGGGGCGCGAGCAATCAGCCCCAGCATTTT. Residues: CASSGGASNQPQHF.

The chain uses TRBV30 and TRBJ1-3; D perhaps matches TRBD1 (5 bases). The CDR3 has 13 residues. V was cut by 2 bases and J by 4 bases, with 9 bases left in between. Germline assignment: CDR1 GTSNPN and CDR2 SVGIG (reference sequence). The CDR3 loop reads CAWSRGGGNTIYF. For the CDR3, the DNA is TGTGCCTGGAGTAGGGGCGGAGGAAACACCATATATTTT.

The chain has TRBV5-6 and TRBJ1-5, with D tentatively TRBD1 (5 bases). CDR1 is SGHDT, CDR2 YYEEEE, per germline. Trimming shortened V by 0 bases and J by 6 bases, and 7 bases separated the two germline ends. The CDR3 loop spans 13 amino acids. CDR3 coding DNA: TGTGCCAGCAGCTTGGCAAGGGGTCAGCCCCAGCATTTT. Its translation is CASSLARGQPQHF.

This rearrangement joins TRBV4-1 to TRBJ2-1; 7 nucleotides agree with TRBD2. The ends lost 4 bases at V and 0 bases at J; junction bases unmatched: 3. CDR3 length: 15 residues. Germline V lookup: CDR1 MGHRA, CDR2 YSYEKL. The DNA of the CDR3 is TGCGCCAGCAGCCCTAGCGGCCTCTCCTACAATGAGCAGTTCTTC. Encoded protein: CASSPSGLSYNEQFF.

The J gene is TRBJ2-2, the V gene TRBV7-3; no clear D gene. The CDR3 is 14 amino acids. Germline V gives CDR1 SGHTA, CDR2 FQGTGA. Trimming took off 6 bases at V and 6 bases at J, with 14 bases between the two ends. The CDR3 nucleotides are TGTGCCAGCAGTCAAACACAGTCGGCCGGGGAGCTGTTTTTT. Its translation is CASSQTQSAGELFF.

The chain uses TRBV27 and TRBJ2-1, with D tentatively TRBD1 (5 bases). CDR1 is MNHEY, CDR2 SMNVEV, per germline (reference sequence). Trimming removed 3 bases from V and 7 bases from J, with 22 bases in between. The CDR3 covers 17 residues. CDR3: CASSFLGRTNLDNEQFF. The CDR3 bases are TGTGCCAGCAGTTTTTTGGGGCGTACAAACTTAGATAATGAGCAGTTCTTC.

The CDR3, as DNA: TGTGCCAGCATGTTAAGTTGGGGGCTTATGAACACTGAAGCTTTCTTT. Protein sequence: CASMLSWGLMNTEAFF. The J gene is TRBJ1-1, the V gene TRBV2, with D possibly being TRBD1 (6 bases). CDR1 is SNHLY, CDR2 FYNNEI, per germline. The ends were cut back, 7 bases at V and 0 bases at J, with 18 bases in the middle. The CDR3 is 16 residues long.

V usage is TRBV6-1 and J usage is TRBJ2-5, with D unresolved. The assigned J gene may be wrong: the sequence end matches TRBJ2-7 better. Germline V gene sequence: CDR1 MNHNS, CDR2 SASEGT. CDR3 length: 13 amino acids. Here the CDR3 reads CASSVEILYEQYF. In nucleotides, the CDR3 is TGTGCCAGCAGTGTAGAGATCCTATACGAGCAGTACTTC.

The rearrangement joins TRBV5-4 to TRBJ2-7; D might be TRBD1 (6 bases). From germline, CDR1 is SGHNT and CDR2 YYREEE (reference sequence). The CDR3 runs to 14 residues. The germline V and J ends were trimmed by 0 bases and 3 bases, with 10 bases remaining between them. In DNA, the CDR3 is TGTGCCAGCAGCTTGGTGGGACAAGACTACGAGCAGTACTTC. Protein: CASSLVGQDYEQYF. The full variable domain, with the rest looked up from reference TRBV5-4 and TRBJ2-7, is ETGVTQSPTHLIKTRGQQVTLRCSSQSGHNTVSWYQQALGQGPQFIFQYYREEENGRGNFPPRFSGLQFPNYSSELNVNALELDDSALYLCASSLVGQDYEQYFGPGTRLTVT.

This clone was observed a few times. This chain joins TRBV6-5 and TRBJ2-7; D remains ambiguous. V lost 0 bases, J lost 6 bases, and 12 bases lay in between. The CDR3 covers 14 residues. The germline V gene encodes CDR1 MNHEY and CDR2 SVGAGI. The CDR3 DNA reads TGTGCCAGCAGTTACTCGCCCTCCGTAAGCGAGCAGTACTTC. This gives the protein CASSYSPSVSEQYF.

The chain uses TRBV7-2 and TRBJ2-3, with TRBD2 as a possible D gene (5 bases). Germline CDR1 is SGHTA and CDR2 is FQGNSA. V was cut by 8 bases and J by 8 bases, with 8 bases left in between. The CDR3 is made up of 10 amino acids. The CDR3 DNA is TGTGCCAGCGGGGAGTCTACGCAGTATTTT. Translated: CASGESTQYF.

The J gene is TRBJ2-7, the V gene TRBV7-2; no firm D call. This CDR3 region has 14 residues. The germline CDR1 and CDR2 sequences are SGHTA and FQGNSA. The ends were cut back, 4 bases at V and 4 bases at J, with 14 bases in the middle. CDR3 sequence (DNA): TGTGCCAGCAGCTCGTCCCTATTGGATTACGAGCAGTACTTC. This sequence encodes CASSSSLLDYEQYF.

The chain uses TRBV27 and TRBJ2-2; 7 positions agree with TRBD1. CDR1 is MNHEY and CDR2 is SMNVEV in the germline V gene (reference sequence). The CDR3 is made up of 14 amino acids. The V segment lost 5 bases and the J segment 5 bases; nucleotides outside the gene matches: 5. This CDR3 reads CASSTGTETGELFF. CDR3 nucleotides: TGTGCCAGCAGTACCGGGACAGAGACCGGGGAGCTGTTTTTT.